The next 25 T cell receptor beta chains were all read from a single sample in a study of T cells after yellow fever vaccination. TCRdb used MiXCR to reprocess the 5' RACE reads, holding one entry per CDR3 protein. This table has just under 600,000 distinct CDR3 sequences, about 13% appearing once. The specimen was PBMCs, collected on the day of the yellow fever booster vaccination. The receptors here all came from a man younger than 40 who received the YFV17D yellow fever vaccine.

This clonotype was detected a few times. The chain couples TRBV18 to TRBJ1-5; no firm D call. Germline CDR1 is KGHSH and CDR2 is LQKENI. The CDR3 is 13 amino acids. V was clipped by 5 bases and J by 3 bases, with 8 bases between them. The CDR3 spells CASSVGPNQPQHF. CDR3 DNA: TGTGCCAGCTCAGTCGGGCCCAATCAGCCCCAGCATTTT. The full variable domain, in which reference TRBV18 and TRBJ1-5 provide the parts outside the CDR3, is NAGVMQNPRHLVRRRGQEARLRCSPMKGHSHVYWYRQLPEEGLKFMVYLQKENIIDESGMPKERFSAEFPKEGPSILRIQQVVRGDSAAYFCASSVGPNQPQHFGDGTRLSIL.

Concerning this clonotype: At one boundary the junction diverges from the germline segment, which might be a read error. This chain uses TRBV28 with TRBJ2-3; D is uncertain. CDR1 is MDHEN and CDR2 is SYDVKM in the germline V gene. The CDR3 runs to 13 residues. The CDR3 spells CASSLGFADAQYF. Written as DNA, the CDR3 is TGTGCCAGCAGTCTCGGCTTCGCAGATGCGCAGTATTTT.

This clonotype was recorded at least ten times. The CDR3 is CASSRDSTTDTQYF. CDR3 bases: TGCGCCAGCAGCCGGGACAGTACCACAGATACGCAGTATTTT. The chain joins TRBV5-1 to TRBJ2-3, with TRBD1 matching 7 bases. Germline-derived CDR1 and CDR2 are SGHRS and YFSETQ. V dropped 4 bases and J dropped 2; count of bases not matched to a gene: 4. The CDR3 has 14 residues. The whole variable domain, remainder taken from reference TRBV5-1 and TRBJ2-3, is KAGVTQTPRYLIKTRGQQVTLSCSPISGHRSVSWYQQTPGQGLQFLFEYFSETQRNKGNFPGRFSGRQFSNSRSEMNVSTLELGDSALYLCASSRDSTTDTQYFGPGTRLTVL.

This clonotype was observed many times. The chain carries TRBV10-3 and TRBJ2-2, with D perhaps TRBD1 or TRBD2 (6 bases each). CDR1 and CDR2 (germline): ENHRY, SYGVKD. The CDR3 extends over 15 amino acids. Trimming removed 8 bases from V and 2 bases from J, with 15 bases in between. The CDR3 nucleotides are TGTGCCATCGGATTTGGGGGGCTAAACACCGGGGAGCTGTTTTTT. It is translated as CAIGFGGLNTGELFF.

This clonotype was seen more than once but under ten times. Here the CDR3 DNA reads TGCGCCAGCAGCTCGGGGAGGGCAAATGAGCAGTACTTC. Protein: CASSSGRANEQYF. The chain links TRBV5-1 to TRBJ2-7; 7 bases fit TRBD2. The V gene end was trimmed by 3 bases and the J gene end by 7 bases; junction bases not matched to a gene: 7. The CDR3 runs to 13 residues. Germline CDR1 is SGHRS and CDR2 is YFSETQ.

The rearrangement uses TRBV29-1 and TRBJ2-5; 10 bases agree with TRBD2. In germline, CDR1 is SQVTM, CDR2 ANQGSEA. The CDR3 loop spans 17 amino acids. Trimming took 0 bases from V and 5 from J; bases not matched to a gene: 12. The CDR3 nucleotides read TGCAGCGTTGAAGATTTCGGGGGAGCGGGAGGGCTGGAGACCCAGTACTTC. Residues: CSVEDFGGAGGLETQYF.

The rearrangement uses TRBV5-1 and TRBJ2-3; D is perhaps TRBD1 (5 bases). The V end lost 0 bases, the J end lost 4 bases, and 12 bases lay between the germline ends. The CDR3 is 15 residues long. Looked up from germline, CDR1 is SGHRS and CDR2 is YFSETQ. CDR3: CASSLARADSDTQYF. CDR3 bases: TGCGCCAGCAGCTTGGCCAGGGCCGATTCAGATACGCAGTATTTT.

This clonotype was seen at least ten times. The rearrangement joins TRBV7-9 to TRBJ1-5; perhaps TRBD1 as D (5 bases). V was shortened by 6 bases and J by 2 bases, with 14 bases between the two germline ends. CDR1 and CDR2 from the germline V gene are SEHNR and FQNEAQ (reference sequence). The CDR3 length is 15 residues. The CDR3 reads CASSAGALGNQPQHF. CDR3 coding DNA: TGTGCCAGCAGTGCTGGGGCGTTGGGCAATCAGCCCCAGCATTTT.

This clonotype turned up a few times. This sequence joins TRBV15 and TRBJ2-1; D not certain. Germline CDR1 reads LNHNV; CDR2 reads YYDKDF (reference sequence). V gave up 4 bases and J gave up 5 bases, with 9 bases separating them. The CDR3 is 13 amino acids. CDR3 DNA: TGTGCCACCAGCACCCGAGCTCACAATGAGCAGTTCTTC. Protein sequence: CATSTRAHNEQFF.

The CDR3 loop reads CAISAASGANEQFF. CDR3 nucleotide sequence: TGTGCCATCTCGGCGGCTAGCGGTGCGAATGAGCAGTTCTTC. This chain uses TRBV10-3 with TRBJ2-1; TRBD2 matches at 7 bases. This CDR3 is built from 14 residues. Germline CDR1 ENHRY, CDR2 SYGVKD. The trim removed 8 bases at V and 7 bases at J, leaving 11 bases unmatched.

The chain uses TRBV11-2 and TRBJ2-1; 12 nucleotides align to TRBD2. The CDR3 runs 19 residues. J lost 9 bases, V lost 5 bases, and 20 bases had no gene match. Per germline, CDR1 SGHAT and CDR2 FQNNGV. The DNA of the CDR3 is TGTGCCAGCAGCCGCCGCGACAGGGGTTCTAGCGGGAGGGTTGGTGAGCAGTTCTTC. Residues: CASSRRDRGSSGRVGEQFF. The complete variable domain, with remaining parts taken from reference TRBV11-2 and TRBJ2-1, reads EAGVAQSPRYKIIEKRQSVAFWCNPISGHATLYWYQQILGQGPKLLIQFQNNGVVDDSQLPKDRFSAERLKGVDSTLKIQPAKLEDSAVYLCASSRRDRGSSGRVGEQFFGPGTRLTVL.

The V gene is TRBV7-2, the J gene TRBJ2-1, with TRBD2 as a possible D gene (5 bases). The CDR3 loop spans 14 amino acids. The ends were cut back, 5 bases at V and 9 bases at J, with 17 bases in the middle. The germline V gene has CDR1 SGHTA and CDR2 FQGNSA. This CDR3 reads CASSPLDFPTEQFF. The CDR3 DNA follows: TGTGCCAGCAGCCCCCTGGACTTTCCCACTGAGCAGTTCTTC.

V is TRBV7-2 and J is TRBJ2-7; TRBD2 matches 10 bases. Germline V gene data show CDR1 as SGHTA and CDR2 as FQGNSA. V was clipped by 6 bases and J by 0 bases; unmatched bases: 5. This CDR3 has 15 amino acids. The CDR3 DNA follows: TGTGCCAGCAGTTTTACTAGCGGGGACTCCTACGAGCAGTACTTC. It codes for CASSFTSGDSYEQYF.

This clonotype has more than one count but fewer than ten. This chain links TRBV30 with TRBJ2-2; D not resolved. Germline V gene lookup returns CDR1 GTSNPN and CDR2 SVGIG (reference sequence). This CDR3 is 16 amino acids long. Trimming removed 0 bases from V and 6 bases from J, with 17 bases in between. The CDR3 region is CAWSVIRFPSPGELFF. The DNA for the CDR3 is TGTGCCTGGAGTGTGATTAGATTTCCTTCCCCCGGGGAGCTGTTTTTT.

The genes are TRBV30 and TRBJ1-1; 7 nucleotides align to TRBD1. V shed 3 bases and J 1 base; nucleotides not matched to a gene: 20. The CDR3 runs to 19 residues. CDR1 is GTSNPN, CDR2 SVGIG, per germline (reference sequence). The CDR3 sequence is CAWRSGSRGRIFGNTEAFF. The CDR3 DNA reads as TGTGCCTGGAGGAGCGGTAGTAGGGGGCGAATATTTGGGAACACTGAAGCTTTCTTT.

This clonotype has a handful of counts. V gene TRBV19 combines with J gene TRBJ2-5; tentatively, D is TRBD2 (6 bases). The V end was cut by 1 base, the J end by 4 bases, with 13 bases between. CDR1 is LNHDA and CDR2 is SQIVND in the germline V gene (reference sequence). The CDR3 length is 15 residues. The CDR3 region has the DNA TGTGCCAGTAGTATAGGCGGGGTAAGCGGAGAGACCCAGTACTTC. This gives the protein CASSIGGVSGETQYF.

This CDR3 reads CSARDSLSVTSGSLQTQYF. In DNA form, the CDR3 reads TGCAGTGCTAGAGATTCCCTATCGGTTACTAGCGGGAGTCTGCAGACCCAGTACTTC. The rearrangement uses TRBV20-1 and TRBJ2-5; 11 bases align to TRBD2. The CDR3 extends over 19 amino acids. Germline V gene sequence: CDR1 DFQATT, CDR2 SNEGSKA (reference sequence). V shed 0 bases and J 6 bases; nucleotides not matched to a gene: 18.

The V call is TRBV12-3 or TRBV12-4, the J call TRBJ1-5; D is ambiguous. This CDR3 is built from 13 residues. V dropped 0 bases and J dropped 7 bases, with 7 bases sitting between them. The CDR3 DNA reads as TGTGCCAGCAGTTTAGCGCTGAGACAGCCCCAGCATTTT. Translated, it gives CASSLALRQPQHF.

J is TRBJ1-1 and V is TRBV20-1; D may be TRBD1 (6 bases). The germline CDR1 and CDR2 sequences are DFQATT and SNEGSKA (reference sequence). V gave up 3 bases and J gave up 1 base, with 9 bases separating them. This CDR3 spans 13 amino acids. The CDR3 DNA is TGCAGTGCTAGTTTGGGACAGAACACTGAAGCTTTCTTT. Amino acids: CSASLGQNTEAFF.

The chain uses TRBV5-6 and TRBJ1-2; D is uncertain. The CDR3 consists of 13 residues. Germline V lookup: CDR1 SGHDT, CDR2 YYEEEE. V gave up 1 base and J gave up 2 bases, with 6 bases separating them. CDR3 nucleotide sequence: TGTGCCAGCAGCTTGAATGAAAACTATGGCTACACCTTC. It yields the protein CASSLNENYGYTF.

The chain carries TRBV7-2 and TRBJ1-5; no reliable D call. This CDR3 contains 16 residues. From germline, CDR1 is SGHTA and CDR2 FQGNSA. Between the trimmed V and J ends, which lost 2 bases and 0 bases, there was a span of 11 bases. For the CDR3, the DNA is TGTGCCAGCAGCTTATCGCGTTTCTCTAGCAATCAGCCCCAGCATTTT. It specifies CASSLSRFSSNQPQHF.

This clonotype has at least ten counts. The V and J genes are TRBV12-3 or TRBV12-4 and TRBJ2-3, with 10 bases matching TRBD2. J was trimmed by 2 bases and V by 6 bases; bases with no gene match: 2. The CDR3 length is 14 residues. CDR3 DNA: TGTGCCAGCAGCCTAGCGGGAGCCACAGATACGCAGTATTTT. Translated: CASSLAGATDTQYF.

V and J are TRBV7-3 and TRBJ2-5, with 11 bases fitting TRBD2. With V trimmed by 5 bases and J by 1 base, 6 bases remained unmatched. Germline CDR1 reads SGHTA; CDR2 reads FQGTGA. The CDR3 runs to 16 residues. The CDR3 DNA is TGTGCCAGCAGCCCATGGACTAGCGGGCGCCAAGAGACCCAGTACTTC. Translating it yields CASSPWTSGRQETQYF.

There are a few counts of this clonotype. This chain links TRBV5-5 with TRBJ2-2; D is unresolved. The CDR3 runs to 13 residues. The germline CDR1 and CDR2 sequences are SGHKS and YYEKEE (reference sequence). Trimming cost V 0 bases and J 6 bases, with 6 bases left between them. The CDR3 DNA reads TGTGCCAGCAGCTTGGAGCCGCCCGGGGAGCTGTTTTTT. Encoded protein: CASSLEPPGELFF.

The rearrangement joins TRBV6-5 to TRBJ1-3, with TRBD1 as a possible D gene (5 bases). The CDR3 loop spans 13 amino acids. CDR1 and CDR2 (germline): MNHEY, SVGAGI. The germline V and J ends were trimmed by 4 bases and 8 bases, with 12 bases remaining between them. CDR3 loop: CASSSPLGDTIYF. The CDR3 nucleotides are TGTGCCAGCAGTTCGCCGCTGGGGGACACCATATATTTT.